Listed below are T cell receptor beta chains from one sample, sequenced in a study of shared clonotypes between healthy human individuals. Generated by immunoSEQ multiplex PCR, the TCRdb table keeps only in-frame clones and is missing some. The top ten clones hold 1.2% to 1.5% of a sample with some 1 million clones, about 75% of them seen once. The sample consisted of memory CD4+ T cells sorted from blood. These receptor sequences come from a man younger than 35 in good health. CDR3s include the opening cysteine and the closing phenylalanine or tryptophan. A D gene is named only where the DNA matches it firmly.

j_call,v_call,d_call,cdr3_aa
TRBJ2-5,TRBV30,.,CAWRLGKETQYF
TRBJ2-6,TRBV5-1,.,CASSLSTGTSGANVLTF
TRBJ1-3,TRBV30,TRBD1,CAWSGGQLGSGNTIYF
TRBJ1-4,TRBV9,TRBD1,CASSVQGQPNEKLFF
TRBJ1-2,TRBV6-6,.,CASTPTGGGYTF
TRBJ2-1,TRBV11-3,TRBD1,CASSLMQGVNEQFF
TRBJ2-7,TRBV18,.,CASSPLQGTEQYF
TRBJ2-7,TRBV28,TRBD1,CASSVPGQGQSYEQYF
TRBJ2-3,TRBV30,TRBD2,CACSGGLTDTQYF
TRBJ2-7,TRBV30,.,CAWSVAQGEQYF
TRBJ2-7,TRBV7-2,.,CASSLDVLTEQYF
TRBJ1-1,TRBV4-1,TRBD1,CASSRGQGITEAFF
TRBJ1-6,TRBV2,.,CASTRGGSSPLHF
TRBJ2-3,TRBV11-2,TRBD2,CASSLGLAADTQYF
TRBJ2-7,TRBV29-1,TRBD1,CSVEDRGDEQYF
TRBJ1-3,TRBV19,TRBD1,CASSLGTVVGNTIYF
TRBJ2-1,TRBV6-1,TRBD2,CASSTRGREGQFF
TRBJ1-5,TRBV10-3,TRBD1,CAIRAGTGANQPQHF
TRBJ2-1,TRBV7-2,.,CASSLSSYNEQFF
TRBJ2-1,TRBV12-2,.,CASRLGFPGLAGLFSYNEQFF
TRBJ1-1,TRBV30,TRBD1,CAWSDGTGYRTFF
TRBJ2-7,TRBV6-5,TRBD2,CASSTGTSFYEQYF
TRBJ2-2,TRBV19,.,CARSRRSNTGELFF
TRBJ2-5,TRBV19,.,CASSTGGGRKTQYF
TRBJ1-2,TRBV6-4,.,CASSDGGRKDGYTF
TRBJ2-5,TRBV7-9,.,CASSLSRAQETQYF
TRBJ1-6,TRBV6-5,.,CASSYTRQTNNSPLHF
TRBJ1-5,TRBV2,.,CASSAGASNQPQHF